This T cell receptor (beta chain) derives from a study of PD-L1 blockade in urothelial cancer. Study background: Males with bladder-origin urothelial cancer constituted about 85% of the 29 patients.

CDR1 is MNHNY and CDR2 is SVGAGI in the germline V gene (reference sequence). This CDR3 region has 14 residues. The ends were cut back, 6 bases at V and 9 bases at J, with 18 bases in the middle. Assay used: immunoSEQ multiplex PCR; TCRdb lists only in-frame clones, some missing. The sample consists of tens of thousands of clones, more than 65% of them appearing once. The J gene is TRBJ2-1, the V gene TRBV6-6; D call uncertain. This clonotype originated in a man between 65 and 85 years old with urothelial cancer. Source: PBMCs, taken around atezolizumab (anti-PD-L1) treatment. The CDR3 sequence is CASSLSQDFGEQFF. Written as DNA, the CDR3 is TGTGCCAGCAGCCTCAGCCAAGACTTTGGTGAGCAGTTCTTC.